This TCR beta chain was found in a study of blood T cells in healthy people across ages. Study outcomes and limitations: Strong correlation existed between TCR beta diversity and naive T cell percentage.

The CDR3 is 12 amino acids. CDR1 is SGHTA and CDR2 is FQGNSA in the germline V gene. The V gene end was trimmed by 7 bases and the J gene end by 9 bases; junction bases not matched to a gene: 5. The people who gave samples were healthy Caucasians from Russia, aged roughly 6 to 90. Each sample had at least 7 million PBMCs isolated. Combining a sample-barcoded 5' primer with a J-beta primer mix, a second PCR ran for roughly 6 to 11 cycles. Tagging of each cDNA molecule was performed by a template-switch adaptor with 12 random nucleotides. One entry per CDR3 protein, called by TCRdb with MiXCR from the 5' RACE reads. The sample lists hundreds of thousands of distinct CDR3 sequences, around three fifths occurring once. Notes on this clonotype: Its antigen is as yet unknown.

What was sequenced was blood. The TCR comes from a man aged 35-49 years in good health. The chain recombines TRBV7-2 with TRBJ2-1, with 8 bases that match TRBD2. The CDR3 protein is CASIRTSGEQFF. DNA for the CDR3: TGTGCCAGCATCCGAACTAGCGGTGAGCAGTTCTTC. The variable domain in full, completed from reference TRBV7-2 and TRBJ2-1, reads GAGVSQSPSNKVTEKGKDVELRCDPISGHTALYWYRQSLGQGLEFLIYFQGNSAPDKSGLPSDRFSAERTGGSVSTLTIQRTQQEDSAVYLCASIRTSGEQFFGPGTRLTVL.